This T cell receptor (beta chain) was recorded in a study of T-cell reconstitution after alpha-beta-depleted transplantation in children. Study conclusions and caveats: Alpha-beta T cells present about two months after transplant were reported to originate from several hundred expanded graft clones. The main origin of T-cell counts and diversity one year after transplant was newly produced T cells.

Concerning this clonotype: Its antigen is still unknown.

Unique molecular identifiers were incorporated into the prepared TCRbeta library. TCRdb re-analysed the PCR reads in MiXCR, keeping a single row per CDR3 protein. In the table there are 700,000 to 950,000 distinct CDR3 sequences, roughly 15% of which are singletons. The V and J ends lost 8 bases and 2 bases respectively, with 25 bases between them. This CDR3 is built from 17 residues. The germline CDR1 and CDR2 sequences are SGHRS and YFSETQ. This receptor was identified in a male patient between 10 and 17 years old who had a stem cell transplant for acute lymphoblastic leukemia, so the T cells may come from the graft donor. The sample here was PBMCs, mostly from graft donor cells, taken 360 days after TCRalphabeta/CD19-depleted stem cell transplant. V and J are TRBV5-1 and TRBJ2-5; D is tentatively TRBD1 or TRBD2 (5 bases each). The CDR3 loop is CASRGVAATGWQETQYF. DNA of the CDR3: TGCGCCAGTCGAGGGGTGGCAGCGACGGGGTGGCAAGAGACCCAGTACTTC.